The following is a T cell receptor beta chain sequence with its context. CDR3 length: 17 residues. CDR1 SNHLY and CDR2 FYNNEI come from the germline V gene. With V trimmed by 5 bases and J by 5 bases, 9 bases remained unmatched. These data are taken from a study of blood T cell repertoires in COVID-19. Measured with immunoSEQ multiplex PCR; TCRdb has only the in-frame clones, and not every one. The sample yields 100,000 to 150,000 clones, about 88% seen once. The chain links TRBV2 to TRBJ2-5, with 15 bases fitting TRBD2. The TCR was taken from a woman aged 45-60 years who had recovered from COVID-19. Material for sequencing was PBMCs or T cells enriched from blood (not recorded which). The CDR3 here is CASSSRTSGGARETQYF. Written as DNA, the CDR3 is TGTGCCAGCAGTTCCCGGACTAGCGGGGGGGCACGGGAGACCCAGTACTTC.